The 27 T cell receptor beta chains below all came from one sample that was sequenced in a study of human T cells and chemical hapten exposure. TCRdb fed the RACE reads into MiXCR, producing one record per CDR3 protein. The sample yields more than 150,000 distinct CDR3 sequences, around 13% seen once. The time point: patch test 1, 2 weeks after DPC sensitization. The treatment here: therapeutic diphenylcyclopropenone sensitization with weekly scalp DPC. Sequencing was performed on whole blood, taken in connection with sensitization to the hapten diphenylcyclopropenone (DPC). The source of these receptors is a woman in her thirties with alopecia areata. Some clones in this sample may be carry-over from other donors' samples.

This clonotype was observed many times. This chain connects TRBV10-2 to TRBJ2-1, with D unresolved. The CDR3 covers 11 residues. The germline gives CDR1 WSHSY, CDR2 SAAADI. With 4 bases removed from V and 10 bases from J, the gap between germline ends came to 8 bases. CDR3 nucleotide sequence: TGCGCCAGCAGTGTACGGGCGGAGCAGTTCTTC. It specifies CASSVRAEQFF.

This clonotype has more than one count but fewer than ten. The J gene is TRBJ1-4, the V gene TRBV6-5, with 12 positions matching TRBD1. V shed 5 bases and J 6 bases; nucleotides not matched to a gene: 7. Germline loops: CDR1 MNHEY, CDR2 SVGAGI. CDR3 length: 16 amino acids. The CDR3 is CASSIGTGGRYEKLFF. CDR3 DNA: TGTGCCAGCAGTATTGGGACAGGGGGCAGATATGAAAAACTGTTTTTT.

DNA for the CDR3: TGTGCCAGCAGCGCGCTGGCTCAGGGGGCGAATGAGCAGTTCTTC. It yields the protein CASSALAQGANEQFF. The rearrangement uses TRBV9 and TRBJ2-1, with 8 bases lining up with TRBD1. This CDR3 region has 15 residues. CDR1 is SGDLS and CDR2 is YYNGEE in the germline V gene. After removal of 3 bases from V and 7 bases from J, the junction contained 9 bases not matched to a gene.

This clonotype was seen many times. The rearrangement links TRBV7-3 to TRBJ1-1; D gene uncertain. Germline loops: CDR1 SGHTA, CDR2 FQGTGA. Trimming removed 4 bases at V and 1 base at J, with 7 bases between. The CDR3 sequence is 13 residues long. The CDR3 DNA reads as TGTGCCAGCAGCTCGACCGGGAACACTGAAGCTTTCTTT. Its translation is CASSSTGNTEAFF.

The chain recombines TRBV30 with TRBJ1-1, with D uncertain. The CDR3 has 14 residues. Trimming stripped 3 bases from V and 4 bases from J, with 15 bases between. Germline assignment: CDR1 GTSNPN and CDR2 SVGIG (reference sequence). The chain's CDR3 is CAWRAPGLSTEAFF. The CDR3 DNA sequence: TGTGCCTGGAGGGCGCCGGGTCTCTCCACTGAAGCTTTCTTT.

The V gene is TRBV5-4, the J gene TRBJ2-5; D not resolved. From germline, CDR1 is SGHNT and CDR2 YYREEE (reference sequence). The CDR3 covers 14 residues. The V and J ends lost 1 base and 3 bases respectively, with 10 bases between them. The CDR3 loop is CASSLYGTEETQYF. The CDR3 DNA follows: TGTGCCAGCAGCTTGTACGGAACGGAAGAGACCCAGTACTTC.

The CDR3 protein is CASSERTSGSFEGDTQYF. CDR3 nucleotides: TGTGCCAGCAGTGAACGGACTAGCGGGAGTTTCGAGGGGGATACGCAGTATTTT. The chain employs TRBV2 and TRBJ2-3; TRBD2 agrees at 13 bases. The CDR3 covers 18 residues. J lost 6 bases, V lost 2 bases, and 11 bases had no gene match. Germline V gene data show CDR1 as SNHLY and CDR2 as FYNNEI.

CDR3 nucleotides: TGTGCCAGCAGCGTAACTCCGGGACTAGCGGGATACCACACAGATACGCAGTATTTT. Protein product: CASSVTPGLAGYHTDTQYF. The chain recombines TRBV7-9 with TRBJ2-3, with 13 nucleotides matching TRBD2. Germline trimming cut 5 bases from V and 2 bases from J; bases unmatched to any gene: 13. The germline CDR1 and CDR2 sequences are SEHNR and FQNEAQ (reference sequence). The CDR3 has 19 residues.

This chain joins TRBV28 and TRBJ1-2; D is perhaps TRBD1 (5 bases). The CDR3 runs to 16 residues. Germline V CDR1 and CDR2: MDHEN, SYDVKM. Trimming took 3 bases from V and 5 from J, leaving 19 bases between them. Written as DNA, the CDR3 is TGTGCCAGCAGTTTGCGTCAGGGATCAGTTTGGTATGGCTACACCTTC. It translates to CASSLRQGSVWYGYTF.

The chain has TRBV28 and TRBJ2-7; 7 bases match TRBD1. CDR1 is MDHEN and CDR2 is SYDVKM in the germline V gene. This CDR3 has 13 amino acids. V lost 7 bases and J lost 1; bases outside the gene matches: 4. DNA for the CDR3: TGTGCCAGCACCCCGGGACAGTCCTACGAGCAGTACTTC. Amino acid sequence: CASTPGQSYEQYF. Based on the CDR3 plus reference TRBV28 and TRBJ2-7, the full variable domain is DVKVTQSSRYLVKRTGEKVFLECVQDMDHENMFWYRQDPGLGLRLIYFSYDVKMKEKGDIPEGYSVSREKKERFSLILESASTNQTSMYLCASTPGQSYEQYFGPGTRLTVT.

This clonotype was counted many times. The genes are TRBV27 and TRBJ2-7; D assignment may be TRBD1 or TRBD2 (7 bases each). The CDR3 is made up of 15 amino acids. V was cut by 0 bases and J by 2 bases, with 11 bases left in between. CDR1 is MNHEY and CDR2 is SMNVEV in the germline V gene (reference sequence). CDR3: CASSLSGGTAYEQYF. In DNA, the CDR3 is TGTGCCAGCAGTTTATCGGGGGGGACAGCCTACGAGCAGTACTTC.

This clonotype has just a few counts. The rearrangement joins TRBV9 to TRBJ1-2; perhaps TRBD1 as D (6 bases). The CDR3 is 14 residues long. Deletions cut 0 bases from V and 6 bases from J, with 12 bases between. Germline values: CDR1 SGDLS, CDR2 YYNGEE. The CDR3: CASSVGGGQNGYTF. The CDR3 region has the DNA TGTGCCAGCAGCGTAGGTGGTGGACAGAATGGCTACACCTTC.

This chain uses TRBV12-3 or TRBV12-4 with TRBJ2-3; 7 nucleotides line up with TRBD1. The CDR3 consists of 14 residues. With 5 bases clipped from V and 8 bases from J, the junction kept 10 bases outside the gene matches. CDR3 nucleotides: TGTGCCAGCAGTATTGCCGACAGGGTTCGTACGCAGTATTTT. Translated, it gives CASSIADRVRTQYF.

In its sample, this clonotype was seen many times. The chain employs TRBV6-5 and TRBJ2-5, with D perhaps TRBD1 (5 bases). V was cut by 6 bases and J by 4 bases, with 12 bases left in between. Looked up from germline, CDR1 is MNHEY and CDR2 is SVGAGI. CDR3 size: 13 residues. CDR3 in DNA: TGTGCCAGCAGGGCACAGGTTAGAGAGACCCAGTACTTC. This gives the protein CASRAQVRETQYF.

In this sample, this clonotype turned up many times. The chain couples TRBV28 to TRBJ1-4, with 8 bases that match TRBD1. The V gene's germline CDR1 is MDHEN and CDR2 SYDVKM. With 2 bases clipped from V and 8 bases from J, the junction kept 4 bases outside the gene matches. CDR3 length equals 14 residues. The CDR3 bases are TGTGCCAGCAGTTTACAGGGGGCGCAGGAAAAACTGTTTTTT. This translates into CASSLQGAQEKLFF.

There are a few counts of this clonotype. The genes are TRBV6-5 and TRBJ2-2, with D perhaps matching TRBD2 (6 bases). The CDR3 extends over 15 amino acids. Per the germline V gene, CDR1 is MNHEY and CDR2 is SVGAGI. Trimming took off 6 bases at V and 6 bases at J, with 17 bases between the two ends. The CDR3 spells CASSRWTGDPGELFF. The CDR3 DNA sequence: TGTGCCAGCAGCCGCTGGACGGGGGACCCCGGGGAGCTGTTTTTT.

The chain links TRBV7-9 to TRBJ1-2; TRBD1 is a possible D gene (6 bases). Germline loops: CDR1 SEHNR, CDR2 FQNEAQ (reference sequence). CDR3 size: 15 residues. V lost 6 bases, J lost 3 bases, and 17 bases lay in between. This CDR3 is CASSLGAGEHYGYTF. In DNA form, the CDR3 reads TGTGCCAGCAGTTTGGGGGCGGGAGAACACTATGGCTACACCTTC.

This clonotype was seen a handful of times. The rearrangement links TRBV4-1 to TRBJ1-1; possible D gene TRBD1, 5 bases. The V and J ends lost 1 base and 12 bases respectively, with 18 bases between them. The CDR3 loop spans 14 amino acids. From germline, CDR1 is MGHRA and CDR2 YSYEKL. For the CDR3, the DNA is TGCGCCAGCAGCCAAGTCGATGACAGTCTATGGACTTTCTTT. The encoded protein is CASSQVDDSLWTFF.

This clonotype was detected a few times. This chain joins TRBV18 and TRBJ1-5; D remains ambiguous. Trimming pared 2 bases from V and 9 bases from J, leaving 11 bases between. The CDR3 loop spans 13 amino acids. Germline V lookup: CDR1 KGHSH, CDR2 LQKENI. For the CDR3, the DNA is TGTGCCAGCTCACCAAAATTCGATGGGCCCCAGCATTTT. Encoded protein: CASSPKFDGPQHF. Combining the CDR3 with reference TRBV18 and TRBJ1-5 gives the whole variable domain NAGVMQNPRHLVRRRGQEARLRCSPMKGHSHVYWYRQLPEEGLKFMVYLQKENIIDESGMPKERFSAEFPKEGPSILRIQQVVRGDSAAYFCASSPKFDGPQHFGDGTRLSIL.

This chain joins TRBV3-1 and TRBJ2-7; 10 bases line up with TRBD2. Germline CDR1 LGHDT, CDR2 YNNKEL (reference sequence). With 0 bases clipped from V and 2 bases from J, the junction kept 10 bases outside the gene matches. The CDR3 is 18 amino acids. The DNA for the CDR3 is TGTGCCAGCAGCCAAGATTTCCCCACTAGCGGGATGCCCTACGAGCAGTACTTC. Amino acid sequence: CASSQDFPTSGMPYEQYF.

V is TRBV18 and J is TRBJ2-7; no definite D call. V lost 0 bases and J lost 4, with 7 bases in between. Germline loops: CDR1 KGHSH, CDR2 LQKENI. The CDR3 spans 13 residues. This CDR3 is CASSPPFGYEQYF. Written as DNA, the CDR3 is TGTGCCAGCTCACCACCGTTTGGGTACGAGCAGTACTTC.

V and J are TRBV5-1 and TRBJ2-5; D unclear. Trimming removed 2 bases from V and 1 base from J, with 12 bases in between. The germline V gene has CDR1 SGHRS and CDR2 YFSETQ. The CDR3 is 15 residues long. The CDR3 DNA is TGCGCCAGCAGCTTTGCTCCCAGCTCCCAAGAGACCCAGTACTTC. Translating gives CASSFAPSSQETQYF.

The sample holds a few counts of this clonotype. The CDR3 reads CASSFQGPHYGYTF. Written as DNA, the CDR3 is TGTGCCAGCAGTTTCCAGGGCCCCCACTATGGCTACACCTTC. V usage is TRBV12-3 or TRBV12-4 and J usage is TRBJ1-2; TRBD1 is a possible D gene (5 bases). V lost 3 bases, J lost 3 bases, and 11 bases lay in between. The CDR3 is 14 amino acids.

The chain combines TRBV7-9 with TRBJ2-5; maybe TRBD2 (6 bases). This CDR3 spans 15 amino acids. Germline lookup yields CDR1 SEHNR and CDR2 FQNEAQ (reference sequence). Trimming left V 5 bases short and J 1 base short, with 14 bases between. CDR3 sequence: CASSPKRAIQETQYF. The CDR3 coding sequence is TGTGCCAGCAGCCCAAAGCGGGCCATCCAAGAGACCCAGTACTTC.

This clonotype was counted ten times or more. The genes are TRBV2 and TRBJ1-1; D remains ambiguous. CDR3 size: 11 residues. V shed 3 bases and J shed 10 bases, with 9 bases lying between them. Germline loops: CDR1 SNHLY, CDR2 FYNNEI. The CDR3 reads CASSDSLGAFF. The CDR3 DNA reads TGTGCCAGCAGTGACTCCCTCGGAGCTTTCTTT.

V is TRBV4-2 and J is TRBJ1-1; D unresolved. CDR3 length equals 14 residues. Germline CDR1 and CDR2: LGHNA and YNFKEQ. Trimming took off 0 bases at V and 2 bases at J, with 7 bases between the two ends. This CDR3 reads CASSQEWLNTEAFF. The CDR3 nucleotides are TGTGCCAGCAGCCAAGAATGGTTAAACACTGAAGCTTTCTTT.

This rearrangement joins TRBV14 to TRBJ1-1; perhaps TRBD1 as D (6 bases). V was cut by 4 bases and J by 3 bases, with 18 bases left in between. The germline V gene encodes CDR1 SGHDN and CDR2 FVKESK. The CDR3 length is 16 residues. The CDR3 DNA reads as TGTGCCAGCAGCCCGACAGGTGATGGGCCCGACACTGAAGCTTTCTTT. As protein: CASSPTGDGPDTEAFF.